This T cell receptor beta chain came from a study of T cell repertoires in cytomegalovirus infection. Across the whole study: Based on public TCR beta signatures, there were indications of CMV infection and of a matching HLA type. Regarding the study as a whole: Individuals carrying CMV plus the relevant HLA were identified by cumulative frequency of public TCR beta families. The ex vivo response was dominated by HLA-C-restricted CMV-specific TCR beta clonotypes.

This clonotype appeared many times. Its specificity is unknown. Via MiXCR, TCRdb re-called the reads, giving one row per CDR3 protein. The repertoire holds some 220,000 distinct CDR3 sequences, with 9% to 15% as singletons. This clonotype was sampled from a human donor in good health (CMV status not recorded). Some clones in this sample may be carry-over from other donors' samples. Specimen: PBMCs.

CDR3 DNA: TGTGCCAGCGGAGGGACTATGGCTGGGTACGAGCAGTACTTC. Amino acid sequence: CASGGTMAGYEQYF. The V and J genes are TRBV7-2 and TRBJ2-7; TRBD2 aligns across 7 bases. From germline, CDR1 is SGHTA and CDR2 FQGNSA. The ends lost 8 bases at V and 4 bases at J; junction bases unmatched: 11. CDR3 length: 14 amino acids.